The present T cell receptor (beta chain) was sequenced within a study of blood T cell repertoires in COVID-19. Sequenced by immunoSEQ multiplex PCR; TCRdb stores in-frame clones only, minus some. The sample consists of some 41,000 clones, more than 70% of them appearing once. Looked up from germline, CDR1 is SGHDT and CDR2 is YYEEEE. V lost 3 bases, J lost 2 bases, and 9 bases lay in between. The CDR3 runs to 13 residues. The chain carries TRBV5-6 and TRBJ2-7; a weak D match, TRBD2 (6 bases). Sequenced sample: peripheral blood. The clonotype was recovered from a man between 60 and 75 years old with active COVID-19. The CDR3 DNA reads as TGTGCCAGCAGCTCGGGACTCCCCTACGAGCAGTACTTC. It is translated as CASSSGLPYEQYF.